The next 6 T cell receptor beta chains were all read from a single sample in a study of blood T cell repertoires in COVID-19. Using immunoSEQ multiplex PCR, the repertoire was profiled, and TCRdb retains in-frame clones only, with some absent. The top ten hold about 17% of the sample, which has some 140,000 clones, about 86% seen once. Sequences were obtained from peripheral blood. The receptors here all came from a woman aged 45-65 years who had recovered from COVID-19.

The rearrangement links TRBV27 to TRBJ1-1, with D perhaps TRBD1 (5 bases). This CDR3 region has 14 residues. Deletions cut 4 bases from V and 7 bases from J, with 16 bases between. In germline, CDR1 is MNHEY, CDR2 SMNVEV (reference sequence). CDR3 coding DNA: TGTGCCAGCAGTTCCCTTGGTCAGGGCTATGAAGCTTTCTTT. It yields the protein CASSSLGQGYEAFF.

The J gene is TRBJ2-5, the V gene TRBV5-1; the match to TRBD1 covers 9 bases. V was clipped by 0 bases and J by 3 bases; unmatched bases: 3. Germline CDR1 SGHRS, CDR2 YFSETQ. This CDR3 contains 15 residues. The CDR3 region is CASSLVTGGEETQYF. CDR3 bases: TGCGCCAGCAGCTTGGTGACAGGGGGGGAAGAGACCCAGTACTTC.

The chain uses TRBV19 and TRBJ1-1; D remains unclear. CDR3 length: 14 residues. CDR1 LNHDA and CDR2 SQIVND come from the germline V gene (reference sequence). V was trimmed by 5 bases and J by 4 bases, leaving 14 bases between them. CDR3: CASSHLGGSTEAFF. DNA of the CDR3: TGTGCCAGTAGTCACCTCGGAGGGAGCACTGAAGCTTTCTTT. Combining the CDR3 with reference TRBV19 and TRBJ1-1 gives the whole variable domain DGGITQSPKYLFRKEGQNVTLSCEQNLNHDAMYWYRQDPGQGLRLIYYSQIVNDFQKGDIAEGYSVSREKKESFPLTVTSAQKNPTAFYLCASSHLGGSTEAFFGQGTRLTVV.

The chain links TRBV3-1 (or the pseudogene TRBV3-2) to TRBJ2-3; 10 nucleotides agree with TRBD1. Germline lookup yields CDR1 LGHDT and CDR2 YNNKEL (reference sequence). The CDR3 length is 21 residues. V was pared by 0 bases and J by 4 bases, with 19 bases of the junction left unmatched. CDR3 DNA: TGTGCCAGCAGCCAAGATAGGACCGGGACAGGGGTAAAGTTTGGGTCAGATACGCAGTATTTT. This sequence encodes CASSQDRTGTGVKFGSDTQYF.

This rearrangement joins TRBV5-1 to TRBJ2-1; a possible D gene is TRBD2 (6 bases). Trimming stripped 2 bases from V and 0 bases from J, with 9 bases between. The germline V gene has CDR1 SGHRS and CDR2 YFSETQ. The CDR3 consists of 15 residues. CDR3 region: CASSLSTSSYNEQFF. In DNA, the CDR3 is TGCGCCAGCAGCTTATCGACTAGCTCCTACAATGAGCAGTTCTTC.

CDR3: CASSSRGRDQPQHF. DNA for the CDR3: TGTGCCAGCAGCTCCAGGGGGAGAGATCAGCCCCAGCATTTT. The gene calls are TRBV7-3 and TRBJ1-5; 7 positions match TRBD1. The CDR3 runs to 14 residues. Looked up from germline, CDR1 is SGHTA and CDR2 is FQGTGA. The ends lost 4 bases at V and 5 bases at J; junction bases unmatched: 5.